The 8 T cell receptor beta chains given below trace back to one sample, sequenced in a study of T cells after yellow fever vaccination. TCRdb re-called the 5' RACE reads with MiXCR, one entry per CDR3 protein. The table records just over 250,000 distinct CDR3 sequences, roughly 4.8% of them present only once. The material was CD4+ T cells sorted from PBMCs, obtained on the day of the yellow fever booster vaccination. These receptors were collected from a young man who received the YFV17D yellow fever vaccine.

V gene TRBV6-5 combines with J gene TRBJ2-5; TRBD1 matches at 7 bases. V lost 2 bases, J lost 4 bases, and 4 bases stayed unmatched. CDR3 length: 14 residues. The germline V gene has CDR1 MNHEY and CDR2 SVGAGI. CDR3: CASSYRTGGETQYF. The CDR3 bases are TGTGCCAGCAGTTACCGGACAGGAGGAGAGACCCAGTACTTC.

CDR3 DNA: TGCGCCAGCAGCCCTAGCGGGGGGCACCAAGAGACCCAGTACTTC. Protein product: CASSPSGGHQETQYF. This sequence joins TRBV4-1 and TRBJ2-5; 11 nucleotides align to TRBD2. Germline CDR1 is MGHRA and CDR2 is YSYEKL. The CDR3 consists of 15 residues. Trimming took 4 bases from V and 0 from J; bases not matched to a gene: 1.

This clonotype was counted a few times. The chain couples TRBV7-2 to TRBJ2-1; TRBD1 aligns across 7 bases. Looked up from germline, CDR1 is SGHTA and CDR2 is FQGNSA. The CDR3 length is 17 residues. The V segment lost 2 bases and the J segment 0 bases; nucleotides outside the gene matches: 7. In DNA, the CDR3 is TGTGCCAGCAGCTTACCCCCGGACAGGACCTCCTACAATGAGCAGTTCTTC. Protein sequence: CASSLPPDRTSYNEQFF.

This clonotype was recorded at least ten times. The rearrangement uses TRBV29-1 and TRBJ2-3; D gene ambiguous. The V gene's germline CDR1 is SQVTM and CDR2 ANQGSEA. The V end was cut by 4 bases, the J end by 3 bases, with 8 bases between. This CDR3 contains 12 residues. The CDR3 nucleotides read TGCAGCGTTGCTTGGACGACAGATACGCAGTATTTT. Translation: CSVAWTTDTQYF.

This clonotype was observed a few times. The chain has TRBV19 and TRBJ1-6; 9 positions match TRBD1. Germline CDR1 is LNHDA and CDR2 is SQIVND (reference sequence). V was pared by 3 bases and J by 10 bases, with 1 base of the junction left unmatched. The CDR3 covers 13 residues. The DNA for the CDR3 is TGTGCCAGTAGTATGGGACAGGGCTCACCCCTCCACTTT. Its protein product is CASSMGQGSPLHF.

The chain combines TRBV18 with TRBJ2-6; D unclear. The V gene lost 0 bases and the J gene lost 0 bases, with 9 bases spanning the gap. Looked up from germline, CDR1 is KGHSH and CDR2 is LQKENI. This CDR3 has 17 amino acids. The CDR3: CASSPPAGRSGANVLTF. The CDR3 region has the DNA TGTGCCAGCTCACCACCCGCAGGTCGCTCTGGGGCCAACGTCCTGACTTTC. The full variable domain, rest sourced from reference TRBV18 and TRBJ2-6, is NAGVMQNPRHLVRRRGQEARLRCSPMKGHSHVYWYRQLPEEGLKFMVYLQKENIIDESGMPKERFSAEFPKEGPSILRIQQVVRGDSAAYFCASSPPAGRSGANVLTFGAGSRLTVL.

The chain carries TRBV18 and TRBJ1-1; D ambiguous. The CDR3 covers 15 residues. The V gene's germline CDR1 is KGHSH and CDR2 LQKENI. The V and J ends lost 3 bases and 5 bases respectively, with 16 bases between them. The CDR3 region is CASSPRAAVGTEAFF. Here the CDR3 DNA reads TGTGCCAGCTCACCCCGGGCCGCGGTGGGGACTGAAGCTTTCTTT. Using reference TRBV18 and TRBJ1-1 for the parts outside the CDR3, the full variable domain is NAGVMQNPRHLVRRRGQEARLRCSPMKGHSHVYWYRQLPEEGLKFMVYLQKENIIDESGMPKERFSAEFPKEGPSILRIQQVVRGDSAAYFCASSPRAAVGTEAFFGQGTRLTVV.

V is TRBV5-1 and J is TRBJ2-2; 8 nucleotides match TRBD1. CDR3 length equals 15 residues. V dropped 3 bases and J dropped 3; count of bases not matched to a gene: 4. Germline V gene sequence: CDR1 SGHRS, CDR2 YFSETQ. The CDR3 here is CASSWQGADTGELFF. CDR3 nucleotide sequence: TGCGCCAGCAGCTGGCAGGGGGCGGACACCGGGGAGCTGTTTTTT.